The following is a TCR beta chain sequence with its context. The data are from a study of blood T cell repertoires in COVID-19. Study overall: COVID-19 samples, acute and convalescent, were from the United States, Italy and Spain. PBMCs, B-cell-depleted T cells, or T cells were the source of the cDNA or gDNA that made up the material.

Donors were grouped by their self-reported clinical history. This CDR3 has 16 amino acids. Germline lookup yields CDR1 MNHEY and CDR2 SMNVEV (reference sequence). J was trimmed by 4 bases and V by 1 base; bases with no gene match: 6. Authors' analysis steps: Estimated nucleated cell counts came from reference gene primer amplification. Sequencing was performed with immunoSEQ multiplex PCR; in TCRdb, only in-frame clones are kept and a portion is missing. The V and J calls and clone size were taken over from that table, and D and trimming were inferred from the DNA. The repertoire has roughly 170,000 clones, under 90% of them found once; the top ten carry around 18%.

Sequenced: PBMCs or T cells enriched from blood (not recorded which). The chain employs TRBV27 and TRBJ1-5; 8 nucleotides line up with TRBD1. This receptor was taken from a man between 60 and 75 years old who had recovered from COVID-19. The CDR3 region has the DNA TGTGCCAGCAGTTTATTCGGGACAGGAGTAAATCAGCCCCAGCATTTT. This encodes CASSLFGTGVNQPQHF.